This T cell receptor (beta chain) was captured in a study of OX40 agonist ivuxolimab in advanced cancers. Study-level background: Patients in the trial were receiving intravenous ivuxolimab every 2 weeks, at doses of 0.01 to 10 mg/kg.

Study observations and caveats: Relative to CD4+ cells, CD8+ T cells on average had more expanded clones.

The V end was cut by 0 bases, the J end by 1 base, with 6 bases between. The CDR3 spans 14 residues. CDR1 and CDR2 from the germline V gene are PRHDT and FYEKMQ (reference sequence). This clone was observed once. The antigen remains undetermined. Libraries were prepared by immunoSEQ multiplex PCR; TCRdb keeps only in-frame clonotypes and omits some of them. The table shows about 80,000 clones, with approximately 92% occurring only once. This receptor was obtained from an adult with an advanced solid tumor such as melanoma, head and neck, liver or kidney cancer. J is TRBJ1-1 and V is TRBV13; D not certain. Sequencing used CD4+ or CD8+ T cells sorted from blood, obtained in a trial of the OX40 agonist ivuxolimab. Written as DNA, the CDR3 is TGTGCCAGCAGCTTAGGCCGCCAGAACACTGAAGCTTTCTTT. It is translated as CASSLGRQNTEAFF.